These T cell receptor beta chains were read from a single sample in a study of blood T cell repertoires in COVID-19. Only in-frame clones appear in the TCRdb table, and some are missing; sequencing was by immunoSEQ multiplex PCR. The data hold about 320,000 clones, with 89% observed a single time. What was sequenced was peripheral blood. The receptors here all came from a young man who had recovered from COVID-19. CDR3s include the opening cysteine and the closing phenylalanine or tryptophan. Each record gives: J gene, clone size, D gene, V gene, CDR3 protein, CDR3 DNA. D genes are given only for firm matches. A row's size may be missing; if present it is once, few, many or a size class.

J: TRBJ2-5; size: .; D: .; V: TRBV15; CDR3: CATSRDPGYQETQYF; DNA: TGTGCCACCAGCAGAGATCCGGGGTACCAAGAGACCCAGTACTTC
J: TRBJ2-2; size: .; D: .; V: TRBV7-2; CDR3: CASSLVRGAHTGELFF; DNA: TGTGCCAGCAGCTTAGTACGGGGGGCTCACACCGGGGAGCTGTTTTTT
J: TRBJ2-3; size: .; D: TRBD2; V: TRBV7-2; CDR3: CASSLVGTSGGALTDTQYF; DNA: TGTGCCAGCAGCTTAGTTGGGACTAGCGGGGGGGCCCTAACAGATACGCAGTATTTT
J: TRBJ1-2; size: .; D: TRBD1; V: TRBV18; CDR3: CASSPGQGWGYTF; DNA: TGTGCCAGCTCACCCGGACAGGGCTGGGGCTACACCTTC
J: TRBJ1-3; size: once; D: TRBD1; V: TRBV5-1; CDR3: CASSRDSSSGNTIYF; DNA: TGCGCCAGCAGCCGGGACAGCAGCTCTGGAAACACCATATATTTT
J: TRBJ1-2; size: .; D: .; V: TRBV6-5; CDR3: CASRMDSISGYTF; DNA: TGTGCCAGCAGGATGGACAGTATAAGCGGCTACACCTTC
J: TRBJ1-2; size: .; D: .; V: TRBV4-1; CDR3: CASSQVLTEPNYGYTF; DNA: TGCGCCAGCAGCCAAGTGCTAACAGAGCCTAACTATGGCTACACCTTC
J: TRBJ2-2; size: .; D: .; V: TRBV27; CDR3: CASSLDWRPGELFF; DNA: TGTGCCAGCAGTTTGGACTGGAGGCCCGGGGAGCTGTTTTTT
J: TRBJ2-3; size: .; D: .; V: TRBV11-2; CDR3: CASTVYRGTDTQYF; DNA: TGTGCCAGCACCGTCTACAGGGGCACAGATACGCAGTATTTT
J: TRBJ1-6; size: .; D: TRBD1; V: TRBV19; CDR3: CASSIFPTGTYSPLHF; DNA: TGTGCCAGTAGTATTTTCCCGACAGGGACCTATTCACCCCTCCACTTT
J: TRBJ2-1; size: .; D: TRBD2; V: TRBV5-1; CDR3: CASSPGLAGYNEQFF; DNA: TGCGCCAGCAGCCCCGGACTAGCGGGCTACAATGAGCAGTTCTTC
J: TRBJ1-3; size: .; D: .; V: TRBV5-1; CDR3: CASSQQGAVLNTIYF; DNA: TGCGCCAGCAGCCAACAAGGGGCCGTTTTAAACACCATATATTTT
J: TRBJ1-2; size: .; D: TRBD1; V: TRBV19; CDR3: CASSILDRVGGYTF; DNA: TGTGCCAGTAGTATTTTGGACAGGGTCGGCGGCTACACCTTC
J: TRBJ2-5; size: .; D: TRBD2; V: TRBV7-9; CDR3: CASQKGSGRETQYF; DNA: TGTGCCAGCCAGAAGGGTAGCGGGAGAGAGACCCAGTACTTC
J: TRBJ2-2; size: .; D: .; V: TRBV3-1/TRBV3-2; CDR3: CASSQTLIETGELFF; DNA: TGTGCCAGCAGCCAAACCTTAATAGAAACCGGGGAGCTGTTTTTT
J: TRBJ1-6; size: .; D: TRBD1; V: TRBV5-1; CDR3: CASSVWDRGNSPLHF; DNA: TGCGCCAGCAGCGTTTGGGACAGGGGGAATTCACCCCTCCACTTT
J: TRBJ2-1; size: .; D: TRBD2; V: TRBV10-2; CDR3: CASRLAGLNEQFF; DNA: TGCGCCAGCCGACTAGCGGGGCTCAATGAGCAGTTCTTC
J: TRBJ1-1; size: .; D: .; V: TRBV4-1; CDR3: CASSPGGNGVNTEAFF; DNA: TGCGCCAGCAGCCCGGGGGGGAACGGGGTGAACACTGAAGCTTTCTTT
J: TRBJ1-5; size: .; D: .; V: TRBV27; CDR3: CASSSREYQPQHF; DNA: TGTGCCAGCAGTTCCCGGGAATATCAGCCCCAGCATTTT
J: TRBJ1-1; size: many; D: .; V: TRBV19; CDR3: CASSIVSVWSTEAFF; DNA: TGTGCCAGTAGTATAGTGTCAGTGTGGTCGACTGAAGCTTTCTTT
J: TRBJ2-2; size: .; D: .; V: TRBV7-6; CDR3: CASSSPGERVTTGELFF; DNA: TGTGCCAGCAGCTCCCCGGGGGAGCGGGTAACTACCGGGGAGCTGTTTTTT
J: TRBJ1-1; size: .; D: TRBD1; V: TRBV19; CDR3: CASSIGYNRGITEAFF; DNA: TGTGCCAGTAGTATAGGGTACAACAGGGGAATCACTGAAGCTTTCTTT
J: TRBJ2-3; size: .; D: TRBD2; V: TRBV3-1/TRBV3-2; CDR3: CASSQERGASTDTQYF; DNA: TGTGCCAGCAGCCAAGAGCGGGGGGCTAGCACAGATACGCAGTATTTT
J: TRBJ1-6; size: .; D: .; V: TRBV6-4; CDR3: CASSVALNNSPLHF; DNA: TGTGCCAGCAGTGTGGCTTTGAATAATTCACCCCTCCACTTT
J: TRBJ2-5; size: .; D: .; V: TRBV5-5; CDR3: CASSLDRVFETQYF; DNA: TGTGCCAGCAGCTTGGACAGGGTTTTTGAGACCCAGTACTTC